This T cell receptor beta chain was captured by sequencing in a study of T cells after posttransplantation cyclophosphamide. With respect to this clone: Its antigen remains unknown.

General study findings and limits: After PTCy, TRB diversity resembled that of CNI/methotrexate controls.

Germline lookup yields CDR1 LNHNV and CDR2 YYDKDF (reference sequence). The V and J ends lost 1 base and 7 bases respectively, with 7 bases between them. This CDR3 spans 12 amino acids. Control samples came 1 year after myeloablative marrow transplants with methotrexate plus calcineurin inhibitor. The protocol was immunoSEQ multiplex PCR, while the TCRdb copy is restricted to in-frame clones and leaves out a portion. This sample has roughly 11,000 clones; around 80% occur once, and the top ten carry 3.7%. The sequences come from PBMCs, collected more than 350 days after allogeneic stem cell transplant with calcineurin inhibitor and methotrexate. This TCR derives from a young adult male patient who received an allogeneic stem cell transplant from an unrelated donor, was CMV-positive, and had acute GVHD only. The graft donor may account for some of the T cells. The rearrangement links TRBV15 to TRBJ1-1; D is uncertain. CDR3 amino acids: CATSRGVSEAFF. CDR3 DNA: TGTGCCACCAGCAGAGGAGTAAGTGAAGCTTTCTTT.